The source of this TCR beta chain is a study of T cells after yellow fever vaccination. The wider study: With SMART-Seq v4 Ultra Low Input, the fractions containing low cell numbers were prepared. Notes on the study in general: On re-exposure, the response was weaker but peaked faster, at day 5 versus 15. There was a possibility that FACS-sorted repertoires contained abundant clonotypes contaminating from the bulk population. Booster sampling recovered most clones from primary vaccination (around 97% CD4, approximately 88% CD8).

CDR1 and CDR2 from the germline V gene are DFQATT and SNEGSKA (reference sequence). This CDR3 is 13 amino acids long. V shed 3 bases and J shed 5 bases, with 10 bases lying between them. TCRdb processed the 5' RACE reads anew with MiXCR; each CDR3 protein has one entry. The sample carries fewer than 400,000 distinct CDR3 sequences, 6% to 8% recorded once. This clonotype was seen repeatedly, ten times or more. Its cognate antigen is unknown. The chain links TRBV20-1 to TRBJ2-2; no reliable D call. The sample in question was PBMCs, obtained 5 days after the yellow fever booster vaccination. This sequence was found in a man between 25 and 39 years old who received the YFV17D yellow fever vaccine. The CDR3: CSASKRLTGELFF. In DNA form, the CDR3 reads TGCAGTGCTAGTAAAAGGTTAACCGGGGAGCTGTTTTTT.